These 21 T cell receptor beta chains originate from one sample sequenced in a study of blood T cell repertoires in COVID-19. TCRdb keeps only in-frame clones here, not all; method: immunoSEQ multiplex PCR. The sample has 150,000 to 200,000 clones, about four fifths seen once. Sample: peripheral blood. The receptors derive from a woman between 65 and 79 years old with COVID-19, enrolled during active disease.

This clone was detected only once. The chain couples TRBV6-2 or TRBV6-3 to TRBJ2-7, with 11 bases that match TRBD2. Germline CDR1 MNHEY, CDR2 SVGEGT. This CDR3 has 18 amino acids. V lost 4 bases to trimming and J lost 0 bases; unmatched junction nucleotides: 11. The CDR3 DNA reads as TGTGCCAGCAGTTCGTTGGTAGCGGGAGGGATGAGCTCCTACGAGCAGTACTTC. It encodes CASSSLVAGGMSSYEQYF.

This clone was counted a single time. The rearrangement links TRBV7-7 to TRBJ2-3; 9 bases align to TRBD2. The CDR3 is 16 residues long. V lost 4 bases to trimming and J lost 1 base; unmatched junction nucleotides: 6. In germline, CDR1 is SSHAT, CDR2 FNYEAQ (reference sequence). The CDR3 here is CASSSGSGSGTDTQYF. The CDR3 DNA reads TGTGCCAGCAGCTCAGGTAGCGGGAGTGGCACAGATACGCAGTATTTT. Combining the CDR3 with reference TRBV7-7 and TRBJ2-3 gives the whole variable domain GAGVSQSPRYKVTKRGQDVTLRCDPISSHATLYWYQQALGQGPEFLTYFNYEAQPDKSGLPSDRFSAERPEGSISTLTIQRTEQRDSAMYRCASSSGSGSGTDTQYFGPGTRLTVL.

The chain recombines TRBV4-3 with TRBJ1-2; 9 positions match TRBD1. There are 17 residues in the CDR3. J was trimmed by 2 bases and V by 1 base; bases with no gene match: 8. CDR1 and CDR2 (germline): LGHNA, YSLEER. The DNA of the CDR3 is TGCGCCAGCAGCCAAGGGGGACAGGGAGCCCCCAACTATGGCTACACCTTC. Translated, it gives CASSQGGQGAPNYGYTF.

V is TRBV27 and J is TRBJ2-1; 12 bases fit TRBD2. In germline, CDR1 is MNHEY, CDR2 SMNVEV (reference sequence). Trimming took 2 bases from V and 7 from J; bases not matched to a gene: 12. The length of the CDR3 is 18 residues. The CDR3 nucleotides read TGTGCCAGCAGTTTAGGGCTAGCGGGAGGGCCAGGGAGGAATGAGCAGTTCTTC. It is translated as CASSLGLAGGPGRNEQFF.

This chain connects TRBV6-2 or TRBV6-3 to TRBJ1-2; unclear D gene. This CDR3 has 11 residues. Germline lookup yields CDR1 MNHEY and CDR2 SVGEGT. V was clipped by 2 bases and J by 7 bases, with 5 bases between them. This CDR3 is CASSYPLGYTF. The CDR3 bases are TGTGCCAGCAGTTACCCCCTTGGCTACACCTTC.

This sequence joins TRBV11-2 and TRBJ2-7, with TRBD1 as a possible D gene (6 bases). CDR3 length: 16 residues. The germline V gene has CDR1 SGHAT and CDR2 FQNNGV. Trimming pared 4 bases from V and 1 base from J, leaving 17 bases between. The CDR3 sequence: CASSSQTLTGSYEQYF. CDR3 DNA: TGTGCCAGCAGCTCCCAGACCTTGACAGGTTCCTACGAGCAGTACTTC.

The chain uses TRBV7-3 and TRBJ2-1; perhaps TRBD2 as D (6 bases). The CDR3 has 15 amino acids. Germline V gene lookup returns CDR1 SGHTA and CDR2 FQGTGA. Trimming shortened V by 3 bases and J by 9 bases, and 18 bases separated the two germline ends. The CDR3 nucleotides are TGTGCCAGCAGCTTGGAGGGAGCCGCTCTAGGTGAGCAGTTCTTC. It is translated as CASSLEGAALGEQFF.

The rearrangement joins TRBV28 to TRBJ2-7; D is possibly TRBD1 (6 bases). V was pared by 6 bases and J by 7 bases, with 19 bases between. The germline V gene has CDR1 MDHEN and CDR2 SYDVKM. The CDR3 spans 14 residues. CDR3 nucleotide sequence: TGTGCCAGCAGCACCACATACAGGGCAAAGGAGCAGTACTTC. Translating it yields CASSTTYRAKEQYF.

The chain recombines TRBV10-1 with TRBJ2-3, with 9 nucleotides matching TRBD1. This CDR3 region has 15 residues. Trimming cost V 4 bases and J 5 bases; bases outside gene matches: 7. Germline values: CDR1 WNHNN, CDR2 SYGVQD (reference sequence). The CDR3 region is CASSGPDRGGDTQYF. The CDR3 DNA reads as TGCGCCAGCAGTGGACCGGACAGGGGAGGAGATACGCAGTATTTT.

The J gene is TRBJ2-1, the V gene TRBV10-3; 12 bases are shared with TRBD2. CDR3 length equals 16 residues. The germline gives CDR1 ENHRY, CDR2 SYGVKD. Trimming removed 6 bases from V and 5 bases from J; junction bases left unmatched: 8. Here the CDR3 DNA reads TGTGCCATCAGGGTCCCGACTAGCGGGAGAGACAATGAGCAGTTCTTC. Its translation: CAIRVPTSGRDNEQFF.

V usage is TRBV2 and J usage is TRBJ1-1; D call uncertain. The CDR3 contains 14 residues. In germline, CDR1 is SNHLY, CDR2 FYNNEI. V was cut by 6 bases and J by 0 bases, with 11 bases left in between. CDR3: CASRWEGLNTEAFF. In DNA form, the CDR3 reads TGTGCCAGCAGGTGGGAGGGCCTGAACACTGAAGCTTTCTTT.

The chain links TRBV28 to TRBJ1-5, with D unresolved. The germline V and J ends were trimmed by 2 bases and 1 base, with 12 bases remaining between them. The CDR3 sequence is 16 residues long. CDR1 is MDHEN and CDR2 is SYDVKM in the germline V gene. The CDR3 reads CASSLQQAGSNQPQHF. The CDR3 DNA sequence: TGTGCCAGCAGTTTACAGCAGGCTGGGAGCAATCAGCCCCAGCATTTT.

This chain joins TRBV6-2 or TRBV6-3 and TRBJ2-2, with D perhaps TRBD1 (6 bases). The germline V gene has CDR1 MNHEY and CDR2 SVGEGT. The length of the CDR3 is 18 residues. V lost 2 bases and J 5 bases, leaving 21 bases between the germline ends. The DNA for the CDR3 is TGTGCCAGCAGTTACCGCCCTACAGGGCGAATAGGTACCGGGGAGCTGTTTTTT. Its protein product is CASSYRPTGRIGTGELFF.

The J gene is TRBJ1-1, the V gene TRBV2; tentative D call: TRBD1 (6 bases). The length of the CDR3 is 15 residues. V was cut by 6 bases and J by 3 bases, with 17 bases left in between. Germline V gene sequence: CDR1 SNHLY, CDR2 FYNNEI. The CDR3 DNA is TGTGCCAGCAGCGCGGGCAGGGGTAGAGACACTGAAGCTTTCTTT. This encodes CASSAGRGRDTEAFF.

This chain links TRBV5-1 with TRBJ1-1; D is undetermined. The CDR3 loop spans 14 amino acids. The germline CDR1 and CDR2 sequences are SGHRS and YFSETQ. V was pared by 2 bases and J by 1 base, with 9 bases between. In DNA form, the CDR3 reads TGCGCCAGCAGCTTACAAGCAGGGAACACTGAAGCTTTCTTT. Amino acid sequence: CASSLQAGNTEAFF.

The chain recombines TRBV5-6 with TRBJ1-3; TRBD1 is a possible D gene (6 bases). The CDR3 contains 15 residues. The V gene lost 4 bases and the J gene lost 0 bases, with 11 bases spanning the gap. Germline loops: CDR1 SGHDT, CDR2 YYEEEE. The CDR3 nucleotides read TGTGCCAGCAGCCGGGACACCAGCTCTGGAAACACCATATATTTT. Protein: CASSRDTSSGNTIYF.

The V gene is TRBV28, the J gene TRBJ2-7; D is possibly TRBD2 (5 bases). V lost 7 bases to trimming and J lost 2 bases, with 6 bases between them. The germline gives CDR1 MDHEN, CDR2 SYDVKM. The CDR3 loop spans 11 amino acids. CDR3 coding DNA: TGTGCCAGCACCGGGGCCTACGAGCAGTACTTC. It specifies CASTGAYEQYF.

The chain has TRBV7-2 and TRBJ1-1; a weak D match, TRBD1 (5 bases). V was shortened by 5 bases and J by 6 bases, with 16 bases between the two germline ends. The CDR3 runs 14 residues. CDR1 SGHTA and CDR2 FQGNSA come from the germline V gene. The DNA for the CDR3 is TGTGCCAGCAGCCCCGCGGGGGGTCGAGCTGAAGCTTTCTTT. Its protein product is CASSPAGGRAEAFF.

CDR3 loop: CASSLMGTGTGVGNEQFF. CDR3 bases: TGTGCCAGCAGCTTAATGGGAACCGGGACAGGGGTCGGCAATGAGCAGTTCTTC. The chain links TRBV7-2 to TRBJ2-1, with TRBD1 matching 10 bases. Unmatched junction bases numbered 13, after V lost 2 bases and J lost 6 bases. Germline V gene sequence: CDR1 SGHTA, CDR2 FQGNSA. This CDR3 contains 18 residues.

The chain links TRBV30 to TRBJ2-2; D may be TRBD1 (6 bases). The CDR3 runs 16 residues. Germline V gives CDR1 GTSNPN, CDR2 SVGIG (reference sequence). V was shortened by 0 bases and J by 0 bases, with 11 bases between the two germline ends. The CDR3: CAWSVQGGSNTGELFF. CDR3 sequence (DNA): TGTGCCTGGAGTGTACAGGGCGGATCGAACACCGGGGAGCTGTTTTTT.

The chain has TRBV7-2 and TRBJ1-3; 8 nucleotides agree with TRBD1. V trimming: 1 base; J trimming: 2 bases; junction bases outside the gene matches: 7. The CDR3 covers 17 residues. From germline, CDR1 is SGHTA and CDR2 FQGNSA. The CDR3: CASSLGGQGATGNTIYF. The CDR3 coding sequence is TGTGCCAGCAGCTTAGGAGGGCAGGGGGCGACTGGAAACACCATATATTTT.